These T cell receptor beta chains were read from a single sample in a study of blood T cell repertoires in COVID-19. Produced via immunoSEQ multiplex PCR; TCRdb's table is partial and in-frame only. Of under 200,000 clones in the sample, roughly 93% were seen once. Sequenced sample: peripheral blood. These receptors came from a man aged 18 to 35 with acute or convalescent COVID-19. Each CDR3 is given with its conserved first and last residue.

v_call	j_call	cdr3_aa
TRBV19	TRBJ1-2	CASSRAGDYGYTF
TRBV5-4	TRBJ1-1	CASSFAVMNTEAFF
TRBV19	TRBJ1-2	CASSMDRDRGPVSHGYTF
TRBV7-6	TRBJ2-7	CASSSTLAGGPYEQYF
TRBV4-2	TRBJ1-1	CASSQDGRGSGTEAFF
TRBV14	TRBJ2-5	CASSQREETQYF
TRBV18	TRBJ2-3	CASSPRLAGLHTDTQYF
TRBV7-9	TRBJ2-1	CASSPSPGQGYNEQFF
TRBV12-3/TRBV12-4	TRBJ1-2	CASSTEPNYGYTF
TRBV2	TRBJ2-1	CASRTSGRVYNEQFF
TRBV18	TRBJ1-2	CASSSDREAYGYTF
TRBV25-1	TRBJ2-3	CASSEWGGTDTQYF
TRBV12-3/TRBV12-4	TRBJ1-1	CASSLGDITEAFF
TRBV11-2	TRBJ2-2	CASSFGQANTGELFF
TRBV10-3	TRBJ2-7	CAISEPAEGAPYEQYF
TRBV7-2	TRBJ2-1	CASSLTSGSLNEQFF
TRBV9	TRBJ1-1	CASSYWTNTEAFF
TRBV5-1	TRBJ1-3	CASSPGQVGGNTIYF
TRBV23-1	TRBJ1-1	CASSLDREWRNTEAFF
TRBV7-6	TRBJ1-1	CASSWGQNTEAFF
TRBV5-6	TRBJ2-1	CASRGTPYNEQFF
TRBV12-5	TRBJ1-5	CASGLGQGGSQPQHF
TRBV5-1	TRBJ1-4	CASSPFSGGQNEKLFF
TRBV29-1	TRBJ1-1	CSVAWQNTEAFF
TRBV19	TRBJ2-5	CASSSRTVQETQYF
TRBV5-1	TRBJ1-6	CASSPTGGNYSYNSPLHF
TRBV5-1	TRBJ1-1	CASSRGQGEMNTEAFF
TRBV7-2	TRBJ2-7	CASSAGFSYEQYF
TRBV6-5	TRBJ1-2	CASSPGGGYTF
TRBV7-2	TRBJ1-2	CASSFWQGFYGYTF
TRBV5-4	TRBJ2-2	CASSLGPGANTGELFF